This record covers a single T cell receptor beta chain. Antigen unknown. Profiling relied on immunoSEQ multiplex PCR, and the TCRdb table lists in-frame clones only, not all of them. The sample yields approximately 12,000 clones, around 92% seen once. The data derive from a study of regulatory and conventional T cells in RAG deficiency. General observations from the study: Other subsets showed about 9-fold reductions, but Treg unique TCR beta sequences fell approximately 100-fold in these patients. Shannon entropy fell and Simpson indices rose in RAG-deficient patients. Sorted Omenn CD25-high CD127-low cells may not be bona fide Tregs.

CDR1 KGHSH and CDR2 LQKENI come from the germline V gene. The CDR3 contains 14 residues. J was trimmed by 5 bases and V by 3 bases; bases with no gene match: 5. Conventional CD4+ T cells were sorted from blood as CD25-low CD127-high cells. This sample also appeared in a second study, on regulatory T cells. From that report: Primers: 52 TRBV forward and 13 TRBJ reverse. Regulatory T cells showed the strongest V-J pair restriction and V/J gene skewing among patient repertoires.

The V gene is TRBV18, the J gene TRBJ1-1; TRBD1 matches 8 bases. Sequenced material: CD4+ effector T cells sorted from blood. This clonotype was obtained from a human donor in good health. CDR3 sequence: CASSPKGQATEAFF. CDR3 in DNA: TGTGCCAGCTCACCCAAGGGACAGGCTACTGAAGCTTTCTTT.